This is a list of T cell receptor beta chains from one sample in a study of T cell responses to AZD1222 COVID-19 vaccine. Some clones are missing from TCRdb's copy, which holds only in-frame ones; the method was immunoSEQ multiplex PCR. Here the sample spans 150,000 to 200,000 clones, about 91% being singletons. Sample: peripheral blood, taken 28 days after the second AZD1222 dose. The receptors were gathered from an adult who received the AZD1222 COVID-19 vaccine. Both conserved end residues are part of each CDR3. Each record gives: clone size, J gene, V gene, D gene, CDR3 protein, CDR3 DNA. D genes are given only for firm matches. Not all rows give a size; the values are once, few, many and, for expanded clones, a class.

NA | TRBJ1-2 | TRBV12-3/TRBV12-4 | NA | CASREQGNYGYTF | TGTGCCAGCAGGGAACAGGGTAACTATGGCTACACCTTC
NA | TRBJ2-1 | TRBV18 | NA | CASSPRAEGHQFF | TGTGCCAGCTCACCAAGGGCAGAAGGACACCAGTTCTTC
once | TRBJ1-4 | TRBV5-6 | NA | CASSTWVHNEKLFF | TGTGCCAGCAGCACCTGGGTGCATAATGAAAAACTGTTTTTT
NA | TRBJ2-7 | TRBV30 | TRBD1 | CAGDRDRGGEQYF | TGTGCCGGAGACCGGGACAGGGGGGGCGAGCAGTACTTC
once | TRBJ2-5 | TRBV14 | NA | CASSQAPEVPQYF | TGTGCCAGCAGCCAGGCCCCGGAGGTGCCCCAGTACTTC
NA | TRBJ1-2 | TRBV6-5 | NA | CASSYLGNYGYTF | TGTGCCAGCAGTTACTTAGGGAACTATGGCTACACCTTC
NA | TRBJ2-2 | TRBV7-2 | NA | CASSLSYTGELFF | TGTGCCAGCAGCTTAAGTTACACCGGGGAGCTGTTTTTT
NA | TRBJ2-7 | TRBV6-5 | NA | CASRSLRGYSYEQYF | TGTGCCAGCAGGTCCTTACGTGGCTACTCCTACGAGCAGTACTTC
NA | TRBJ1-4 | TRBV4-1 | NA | CASSQDRVGGTNEKLFF | TGCGCCAGCAGCCAAGACAGGGTTGGCGGTACTAATGAAAAACTGTTTTTT
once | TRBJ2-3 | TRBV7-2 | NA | CASSLIRWILATDTQYF | TGTGCCAGCAGCTTAATAAGGTGGATTCTAGCGACAGATACGCAGTATTTT
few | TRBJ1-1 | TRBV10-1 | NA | CASSEMGAETEAFF | TGCGCCAGCAGTGAGATGGGCGCGGAGACTGAAGCTTTCTTT
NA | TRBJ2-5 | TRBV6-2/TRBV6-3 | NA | CASSYEIEGGETQYF | TGTGCCAGCAGTTACGAGATCGAGGGAGGAGAGACCCAGTACTTC
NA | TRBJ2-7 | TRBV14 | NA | CASSPDRSSYEQYF | TGTGCCAGCAGCCCTGACAGGTCCTCCTACGAGCAGTACTTC
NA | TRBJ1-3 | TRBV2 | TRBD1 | CASSERGLTIYF | TGTGCCAGCAGTGAAAGGGGGCTCACCATATATTTT
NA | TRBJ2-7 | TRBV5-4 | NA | CASSPQGGNYEQYF | TGTGCCAGCAGCCCACAGGGAGGAAACTACGAGCAGTACTTC
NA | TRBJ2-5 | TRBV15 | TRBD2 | CATSRILGLAGLPETQYF | TGTGCCACCAGCAGAATTTTGGGACTAGCGGGACTTCCAGAGACCCAGTACTTC
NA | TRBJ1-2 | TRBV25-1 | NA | CASSEYYLSYGYTF | TGTGCCAGCAGTGAATACTACCTGAGCTATGGCTACACCTTC
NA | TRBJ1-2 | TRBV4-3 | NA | CASSQDWPANYGYTF | TGCGCCAGCAGCCAAGATTGGCCAGCTAACTATGGCTACACCTTC
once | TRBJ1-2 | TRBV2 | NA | CASSESENYGYTF | TGTGCCAGCAGTGAATCAGAGAACTATGGCTACACCTTC
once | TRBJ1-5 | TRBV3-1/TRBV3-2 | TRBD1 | CASSRTGVVSQPQHF | TGTGCCAGCAGTCGCACAGGGGTCGTGTCTCAGCCCCAGCATTTT
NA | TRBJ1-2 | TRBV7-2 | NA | CASSLGGSATYGYTF | TGTGCCAGCAGCTTAGGCGGGTCGGCAACCTATGGCTACACCTTC
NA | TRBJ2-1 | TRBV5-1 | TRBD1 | CASSLGTGAYNEQFF | TGCGCCAGCAGCTTGGGGACAGGGGCATACAATGAGCAGTTCTTC
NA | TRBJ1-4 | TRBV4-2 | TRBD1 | CASSQAGQGDEKLFF | TGTGCCAGCAGCCAAGCGGGACAGGGGGATGAAAAACTGTTTTTT
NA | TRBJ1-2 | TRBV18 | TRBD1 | CASSPGQGGYGYTF | TGTGCCAGCTCACCGGGACAGGGGGGCTATGGCTACACCTTC
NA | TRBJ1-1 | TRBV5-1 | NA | CASSLGGTTEAFF | TGCGCCAGCAGCTTGGGGGGGACCACTGAAGCTTTCTTT
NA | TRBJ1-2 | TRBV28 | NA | CASSPPGLPAFGYTF | TGTGCCAGCAGTCCACCAGGACTCCCAGCTTTTGGCTACACCTTC
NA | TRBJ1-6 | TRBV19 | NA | CASSRREGYSYNSPLHF | TGTGCCAGTAGTAGAAGGGAGGGCTACTCCTATAATTCACCCCTCCACTTT
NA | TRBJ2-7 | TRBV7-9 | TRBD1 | CASSASGGGGYEQYF | TGTGCCAGCAGCGCCTCAGGGGGTGGTGGCTACGAGCAGTACTTC
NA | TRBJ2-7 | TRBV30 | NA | CAWSLRTAPYEQYF | TGTGCCTGGAGTCTGCGGACGGCCCCCTACGAGCAGTACTTC
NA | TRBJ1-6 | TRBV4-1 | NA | CASSQVDMGFYNSPLHF | TGCGCCAGCAGCCAAGTTGATATGGGATTCTATAATTCACCCCTCCACTTT
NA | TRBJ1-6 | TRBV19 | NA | CASSPYSRRNWGYNSPLHF | TGTGCCAGTAGTCCATACTCAAGACGAAATTGGGGGTATAATTCACCCCTCCACTTT
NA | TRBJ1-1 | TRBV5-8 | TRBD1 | CASRPPGGRTEAFF | TGTGCCAGCAGGCCCCCAGGGGGGCGGACTGAAGCTTTCTTT
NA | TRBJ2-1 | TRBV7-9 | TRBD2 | CASSLVGGRALGNEQFF | TGTGCCAGCAGCTTAGTGGGCGGGAGGGCCCTTGGGAATGAGCAGTTCTTC
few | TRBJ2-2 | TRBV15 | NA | CATSRDGQNTGELFF | TGTGCCACCAGCAGAGATGGACAGAACACCGGGGAGCTGTTTTTT
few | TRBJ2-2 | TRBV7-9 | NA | CASSLEAVRTGELFF | TGTGCCAGCAGCTTAGAGGCGGTGAGGACCGGGGAGCTGTTTTTT
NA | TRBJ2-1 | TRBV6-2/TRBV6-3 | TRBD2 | CASSYSTSGGINNEQFF | TGTGCCAGCAGTTACTCGACTAGCGGGGGGATCAACAATGAGCAGTTCTTC
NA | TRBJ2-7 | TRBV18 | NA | CASSDLSRTGIYEQYF | TGTGCCAGCTCCGACTTGTCCCGGACTGGGATCTACGAGCAGTACTTC
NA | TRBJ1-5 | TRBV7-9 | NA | CASSLGHLSNQPQHF | TGTGCCAGCAGCTTAGGGCACCTTAGCAATCAGCCCCAGCATTTT
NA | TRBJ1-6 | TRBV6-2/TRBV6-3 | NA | CASSYSSAVYNSPLHF | TGTGCCAGCAGTTACTCTTCAGCAGTCTATAATTCACCCCTCCACTTT
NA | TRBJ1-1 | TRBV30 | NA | CAWRVKRTEAFF | TGTGCCTGGAGGGTTAAGAGGACTGAAGCTTTCTTT
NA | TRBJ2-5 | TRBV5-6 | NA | CASSLEHRVGETQYF | TGTGCCAGCAGCTTGGAACACAGGGTAGGGGAGACCCAGTACTTC
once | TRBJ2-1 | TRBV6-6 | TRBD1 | CASSRQPGQDLYNEQFF | TGTGCCAGCAGCCGACAACCGGGACAGGACCTATACAATGAGCAGTTCTTC
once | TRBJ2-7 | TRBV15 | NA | CATSRDPSGRAPSYEQYF | TGTGCCACCAGCAGAGATCCCTCGGGGCGGGCCCCCTCCTACGAGCAGTACTTC
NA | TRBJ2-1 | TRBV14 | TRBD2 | CASSHRGGELYNEQFF | TGTGCCAGCAGCCACCGGGGGGGGGAACTCTACAATGAGCAGTTCTTC
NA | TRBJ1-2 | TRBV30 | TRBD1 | CAWSGQGDGYTF | TGTGCCTGGAGTGGGCAGGGGGATGGCTACACCTTC
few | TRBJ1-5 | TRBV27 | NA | CASPTGYSNQPQHF | TGTGCCAGCCCTACAGGGTATAGCAATCAGCCCCAGCATTTT
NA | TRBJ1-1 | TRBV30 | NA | CAWARGASTEAFF | TGTGCCTGGGCGAGGGGCGCGAGCACTGAAGCTTTCTTT
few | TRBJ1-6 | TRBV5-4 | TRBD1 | CASSSEGARIAPLHF | TGTGCCAGCAGCTCCGAGGGGGCCCGAATAGCTCCCCTCCACTTT